This T cell receptor (beta chain) was captured in a study of blood T cell repertoires in COVID-19. At the level of the study: The samples span acute and convalescent COVID-19 from the United States, Italy and Spain. Sources were T cells, B-cell-depleted T cells, or PBMCs; the material itself was cDNA or gDNA.

As for this clone: One end of the junction varies from germline; a read error may be responsible.

CDR1 is MGHRA and CDR2 is YSYEKL in the germline V gene. CDR3 length: 16 amino acids. As handled by the study authors: For nucleated cells, counts were estimated from reference gene primer amplification. Sequencing used immunoSEQ multiplex PCR; TCRdb keeps in-frame clones, though not all of them. The D gene and trimming were derived from the DNA, and the V and J assignments and clone size from that table. The repertoire holds about 120,000 clones, approximately 87% seen once, with around 2% in the top ten. The chain is built from TRBV4-1 and TRBJ2-2, with 10 nucleotides matching TRBD2. Sequenced input: peripheral blood. The receptor was isolated from a man aged 30-40 years with acute or convalescent COVID-19. CDR3 DNA sequence: TGCGCCAGCAGCCAAGATGAGCTAGCGGGAGCCGGGGGGCTGTTTTTT. This translates into CASSQDELAGAGGLFF.